The 20 T cell receptor beta chains listed next were all sequenced from one sample in a study of shared clonotypes between healthy human individuals. Naive CD8 populations comprised CD45RO-negative cells positively selected for CCR7, excluding terminally differentiated effector memory CD45RA+ cells. The repertoire was sequenced with immunoSEQ multiplex PCR; TCRdb's copy has only in-frame clones and lacks some. The sample includes 1.5 million to 2.5 million clones, approximately 94% of them seen just once. The sample was naive CD8+ T cells sorted from blood. All receptors derive from a man aged 18 to 30 in good health.

This chain connects TRBV13 to TRBJ2-1, with TRBD2 identical over 9 bases. Trimming at V came to 4 bases and at J to 3 bases, leaving 13 bases not matched to a gene. This CDR3 is built from 18 residues. Germline V gives CDR1 PRHDT, CDR2 FYEKMQ (reference sequence). The DNA of the CDR3 is TGTGCCAGCAGCTCCCGAGGAAGCGGGGGGCCTTACTACAATGAGCAGTTCTTC. This translates into CASSSRGSGGPYYNEQFF.

This chain uses TRBV19 with TRBJ1-1; D call uncertain. CDR3 length: 13 residues. Germline V gives CDR1 LNHDA, CDR2 SQIVND (reference sequence). V lost 5 bases, J lost 4 bases, and 11 bases lay in between. The CDR3 coding sequence is TGTGCCAGTAGTGAGGGATGGGGCACTGAAGCTTTCTTT. Amino acids: CASSEGWGTEAFF. Supplemented by reference TRBV19 and TRBJ1-1, the full variable domain reads DGGITQSPKYLFRKEGQNVTLSCEQNLNHDAMYWYRQDPGQGLRLIYYSQIVNDFQKGDIAEGYSVSREKKESFPLTVTSAQKNPTAFYLCASSEGWGTEAFFGQGTRLTVV.

V gene TRBV11-1 combines with J gene TRBJ2-7; D could derive from TRBD1 or TRBD2 (5 bases each). With 0 bases removed from V and 4 bases from J, the gap between germline ends came to 7 bases. This CDR3 region has 13 residues. Germline V gene data show CDR1 as SGHAT and CDR2 as FQDESV (reference sequence). CDR3 loop: CASSLAGEYEQYF. The CDR3 bases are TGTGCCAGCAGCTTAGCGGGGGAGTACGAGCAGTACTTC.

The chain links TRBV7-3 to TRBJ2-3; maybe TRBD1 (5 bases). CDR3 length: 13 amino acids. The germline V gene encodes CDR1 SGHTA and CDR2 FQGTGA. Trimming removed 4 bases at V and 3 bases at J, with 8 bases between. The CDR3 nucleotides are TGTGCCAGCAGCTCGACAGAGACAGATACGCAGTATTTT. Translating it yields CASSSTETDTQYF.

The V call is TRBV30, the J call TRBJ2-1; TRBD2 agrees at 7 bases. Per germline, CDR1 GTSNPN and CDR2 SVGIG (reference sequence). This CDR3 comprises 14 residues. The V segment lost 4 bases and the J segment 6 bases; nucleotides outside the gene matches: 9. The CDR3 region is CAWTGTTLGNEQFF. The CDR3 nucleotides are TGTGCCTGGACCGGGACTACCTTGGGCAATGAGCAGTTCTTC. Combining the CDR3 with reference TRBV30 and TRBJ2-1 gives the whole variable domain SQTIHQWPATLVQPVGSPLSLECTVEGTSNPNLYWYRQAAGRGLQLLFYSVGIGQISSEVPQNLSASRPQDRQFILSSKKLLLSDSGFYLCAWTGTTLGNEQFFGPGTRLTVL.

This chain links TRBV13 with TRBJ1-1; the match to TRBD1 covers 12 bases. V was clipped by 1 base and J by 9 bases; unmatched bases: 9. CDR3 length equals 16 residues. Germline V gene data show CDR1 as PRHDT and CDR2 as FYEKMQ (reference sequence). The CDR3 loop is CASSLAEGQGASKAFF. The CDR3 DNA reads TGTGCCAGCAGCTTAGCGGAGGGACAGGGGGCAAGTAAAGCTTTCTTT. Together with reference TRBV13 and TRBJ1-1, the CDR3 gives the full variable domain: AAGVIQSPRHLIKEKRETATLKCYPIPRHDTVYWYQQGPGQDPQFLISFYEKMQSDKGSIPDRFSAQQFSDYHSELNMSSLELGDSALYFCASSLAEGQGASKAFFGQGTRLTVV.

V is TRBV4-3 and J is TRBJ1-4, with D hard to call. CDR1 and CDR2 (germline): LGHNA, YSLEER. Trimming cost V 4 bases and J 3 bases, with 12 bases left between them. This CDR3 has 15 residues. The DNA for the CDR3 is TGCGCCAGCAGCCGCCTCACAACAGCTAATGAAAAACTGTTTTTT. It is translated as CASSRLTTANEKLFF.

This clone was seen just once. The CDR3 sequence is CAISELDLSTDTQYF. Written as DNA, the CDR3 is TGTGCCATCAGTGAGTTAGACCTGAGCACAGATACGCAGTATTTT. The V and J genes are TRBV10-3 and TRBJ2-3; no firm D call. This CDR3 is built from 15 residues. In germline, CDR1 is ENHRY, CDR2 SYGVKD. V was pared by 1 base and J by 0 bases, with 8 bases between.

This clone is a singleton in its sample. The CDR3 DNA follows: TGTGCCAGCAGTGAAGAAGGACAGGGGAGCACAGATACGCAGTATTTT. The encoded protein is CASSEEGQGSTDTQYF. J is TRBJ2-3 and V is TRBV2, with TRBD1 matching 9 bases. The CDR3 totals 16 residues. CDR1 is SNHLY, CDR2 FYNNEI, per germline. Trimming took 1 base from V and 0 from J; bases not matched to a gene: 2.

This clone was recorded once. For the CDR3, the DNA is TGTGCCAGTAGCACTTTCTTCGGACAGGGGGCCTACGAGCAGTACTTC. Translated, it gives CASSTFFGQGAYEQYF. The chain carries TRBV19 and TRBJ2-7; TRBD1 agrees at 10 bases. This CDR3 is 16 amino acids long. The V gene's germline CDR1 is LNHDA and CDR2 SQIVND (reference sequence). The ends lost 6 bases at V and 2 bases at J; junction bases unmatched: 10.

The chain recombines TRBV6-5 with TRBJ2-5; D ambiguous. The V gene's germline CDR1 is MNHEY and CDR2 SVGAGI. This CDR3 contains 15 residues. Trimming cost V 6 bases and J 3 bases, with 17 bases left between them. The CDR3 region has the DNA TGTGCCAGCAGGCCCCTGACGGTAATCAAAGAGACCCAGTACTTC. This gives the protein CASRPLTVIKETQYF.

This chain uses TRBV29-1 with TRBJ2-1; no reliable D call. Germline V lookup: CDR1 SQVTM, CDR2 ANQGSEA. V was cut by 5 bases and J by 3 bases, with 8 bases left in between. The length of the CDR3 is 12 residues. CDR3 sequence (DNA): TGCAGCGTTTCCGCGAACTACAATGAGCAGTTCTTC. Its translation: CSVSANYNEQFF.

The chain couples TRBV7-9 to TRBJ2-3; the D gene is possibly TRBD1 (5 bases). Germline V CDR1 and CDR2: SEHNR, FQNEAQ (reference sequence). The CDR3 covers 17 residues. V was shortened by 7 bases and J by 0 bases, with 20 bases between the two germline ends. The CDR3 sequence is CASTNIDSTSSTDTQYF. Written as DNA, the CDR3 is TGTGCCAGCACCAACATCGACAGCACCTCTAGCACAGATACGCAGTATTTT. Variable domain in full (rest from reference TRBV7-9 and TRBJ2-3): DTGVSQNPRHKITKRGQNVTFRCDPISEHNRLYWYRQTLGQGPEFLTYFQNEAQLEKSRLLSDRFSAERPKGSFSTLEIQRTEQGDSAMYLCASTNIDSTSSTDTQYFGPGTRLTVL.

CDR3 nucleotides: TGTGCCAGCAGTAACGACAGGCTTGGGGACACTGAAGCTTTCTTT. Amino acids: CASSNDRLGDTEAFF. V and J are TRBV6-5 and TRBJ1-1, with TRBD1 as a possible D gene (6 bases). This CDR3 comprises 15 residues. CDR1 and CDR2 (germline): MNHEY, SVGAGI. The V end was cut by 5 bases, the J end by 3 bases, with 16 bases between.

The chain is built from TRBV29-1 and TRBJ2-7, with D possibly TRBD1 on 5 matching bases. The CDR3 is made up of 12 amino acids. In germline, CDR1 is SQVTM, CDR2 ANQGSEA. With 4 bases removed from V and 2 bases from J, the gap between germline ends came to 9 bases. The CDR3 spells CSVGGSPYEQYF. The CDR3, as DNA: TGCAGCGTTGGGGGCAGTCCCTACGAGCAGTACTTC.

CDR3 loop: CASSPSARGPPNEQYF. The CDR3 coding sequence is TGTGCCAGCAGCCCCTCCGCCCGGGGCCCCCCCAACGAGCAGTACTTC. This chain connects TRBV7-3 to TRBJ2-7; either TRBD1 or TRBD2 may fit D (5 bases each). Trimming stripped 5 bases from V and 5 bases from J, with 22 bases between. The CDR3 runs 16 residues. Germline V gives CDR1 SGHTA, CDR2 FQGTGA. Full variable domain (missing parts from reference TRBV7-3 and TRBJ2-7): GAGVSQTPSNKVTEKGKYVELRCDPISGHTALYWYRQSLGQGPEFLIYFQGTGAADDSGLPNDRFFAVRPEGSVSTLKIQRTERGDSAVYLCASSPSARGPPNEQYFGPGTRLTVT.

The chain recombines TRBV5-8 with TRBJ2-2; D not resolved. Germline V gene lookup returns CDR1 SGHTS and CDR2 YDEGEE. Trimming cost V 4 bases and J 10 bases, with 5 bases left between them. CDR3 length: 10 amino acids. CDR3 region: CASSGKELFF. The CDR3 nucleotides read TGTGCCAGCAGCGGGAAGGAGCTGTTTTTT.

The rearrangement joins TRBV27 to TRBJ1-1; D is undetermined. V was trimmed by 0 bases and J by 2 bases, leaving 7 bases between them. The CDR3 has 14 amino acids. Germline CDR1 and CDR2: MNHEY and SMNVEV (reference sequence). This chain's CDR3 is CASSLSTRNTEAFF. The DNA of the CDR3 is TGTGCCAGCAGTTTATCCACTAGAAACACTGAAGCTTTCTTT.

The genes are TRBV2 and TRBJ1-1; 9 bases match TRBD1. CDR3 length equals 17 residues. J was trimmed by 4 bases and V by 5 bases; bases with no gene match: 14. Germline V gene lookup returns CDR1 SNHLY and CDR2 FYNNEI. The CDR3 DNA reads TGTGCCAGCAGTAGCCCCGGGACAGGGTATTTTTCCACTGAAGCTTTCTTT. It is translated as CASSSPGTGYFSTEAFF.

The chain couples TRBV4-1 to TRBJ2-5; 10 nucleotides align to TRBD2. In germline, CDR1 is MGHRA, CDR2 YSYEKL. The CDR3 is 18 residues long. V trimming: 1 base; J trimming: 2 bases; junction bases outside the gene matches: 10. In DNA form, the CDR3 reads TGCGCCAGCAGCCAAGTGCCTAGCGGGGGAATCGTTCAAGAGACCCAGTACTTC. Protein sequence: CASSQVPSGGIVQETQYF.